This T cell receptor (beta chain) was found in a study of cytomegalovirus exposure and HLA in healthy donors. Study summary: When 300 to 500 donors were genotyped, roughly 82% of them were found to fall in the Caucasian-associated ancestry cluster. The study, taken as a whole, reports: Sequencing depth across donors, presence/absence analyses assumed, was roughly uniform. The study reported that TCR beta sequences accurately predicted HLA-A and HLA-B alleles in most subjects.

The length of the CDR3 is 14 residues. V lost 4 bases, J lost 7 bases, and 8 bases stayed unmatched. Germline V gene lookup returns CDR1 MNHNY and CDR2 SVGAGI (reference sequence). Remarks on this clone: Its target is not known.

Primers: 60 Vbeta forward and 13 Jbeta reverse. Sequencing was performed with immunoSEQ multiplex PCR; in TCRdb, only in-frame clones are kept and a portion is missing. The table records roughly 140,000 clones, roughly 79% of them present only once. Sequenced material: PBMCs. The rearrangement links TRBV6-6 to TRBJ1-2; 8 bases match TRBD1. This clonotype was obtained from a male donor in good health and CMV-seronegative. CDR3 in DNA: TGTGCCAGCAGTTCACTACAGGGGGAGGGTGGCTACACCTTC. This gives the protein CASSSLQGEGGYTF.